Here is one T cell receptor beta chain with its context. The method was immunoSEQ multiplex PCR; TCRdb's version includes in-frame clones alone and lacks a portion of them. The table lists 150,000 to 200,000 clones, under 85% of them singletons. Those enrolled, adults aged about 18 to 89 years, came from 20 to 25 US areas. Two consecutive negative NP/OP PCR tests, clearance, or resolved symptoms defined Cohort 3 recovery. The sample belongs to a study of blood T cell repertoires in COVID-19. Study overall: Sample material is recorded as cDNA or gDNA derived from T cells, B-cell-depleted T cells, or PBMCs.

The CDR3 has 11 amino acids. Trimming took 4 bases from V and 5 from J, leaving 6 bases between them. In germline, CDR1 is SNHLY, CDR2 FYNNEI. This chain joins TRBV2 and TRBJ2-7; D remains ambiguous. The source is a man aged 45 to 65 who had recovered from COVID-19. Sequenced material: PBMCs or T cells enriched from blood (not recorded which). CDR3 in amino acids: CASSVQNEQYF. As DNA, the CDR3 is TGTGCCAGCAGTGTCCAAAACGAGCAGTACTTC.